This TCR beta chain was identified during a study of radiation and T cells in renal cell carcinoma. Study-wide results and caveats: Sampling covered only around 1 g of each tumor.

This CDR3 is 15 amino acids long. V shed 7 bases and J 5 bases; nucleotides not matched to a gene: 11. Germline V gives CDR1 MNHEY, CDR2 SMNVEV (reference sequence). The sample's treatment: 15 Gy SBRT to primary tumor, nephrectomy 4 weeks later. This renal cell carcinoma was of the clear cell type. The assay was immunoSEQ multiplex PCR, and TCRdb's table has in-frame clones only and misses some. The sample includes 5,000 or so clones, around 50% of them seen just once. Points on this clone: Antigen: not known.

The source was tumor tissue, collected from a patient whose treatment included radiotherapy and nephrectomy. The sequence was obtained from a man aged 60 to 69 with renal cell carcinoma. The V call is TRBV27, the J call TRBJ1-2, with 9 positions matching TRBD1. In DNA form, the CDR3 reads TGTGCCAGCAAACCCGGGACAGGGAATAGGTATGGCTACACCTTC. It yields the protein CASKPGTGNRYGYTF.